The sequence of this TCR beta chain was determined in a study of blood T cell repertoires in COVID-19. Study information: COVID-19 samples collected from the United States, Italy and Spain covered acute and convalescent phases. T cells, B-cell-depleted T cells, or PBMCs provided the cDNA or gDNA that served as material.

Germline lookup yields CDR1 KGHSH and CDR2 LQKENI. This CDR3 is 12 amino acids long. Trimming pared 3 bases from V and 5 bases from J, leaving 6 bases between. Regarding this clone: At the DNA level, this CDR3 is encoded by other sequences in the same sample as well.

How the authors handled the data: Amplified reference gene primers provided the basis for estimating nucleated cell counts. Clones were read by immunoSEQ multiplex PCR, and TCRdb kept only the in-frame ones, dropping some. D and trimming come from the DNA, and the V and J calls and clone size come from that table. This table holds 95,000 to 100,000 clones, roughly 85% found once. Sequencing used peripheral blood. V is TRBV18 and J is TRBJ2-3, with D maybe TRBD2 (6 bases). The receptor was isolated from a woman in her 70s with active or convalescent COVID-19. Here the CDR3 reads CASSPSGDTQYF. The CDR3 DNA is TGTGCCAGCTCACCTAGCGGAGATACGCAGTATTTT.